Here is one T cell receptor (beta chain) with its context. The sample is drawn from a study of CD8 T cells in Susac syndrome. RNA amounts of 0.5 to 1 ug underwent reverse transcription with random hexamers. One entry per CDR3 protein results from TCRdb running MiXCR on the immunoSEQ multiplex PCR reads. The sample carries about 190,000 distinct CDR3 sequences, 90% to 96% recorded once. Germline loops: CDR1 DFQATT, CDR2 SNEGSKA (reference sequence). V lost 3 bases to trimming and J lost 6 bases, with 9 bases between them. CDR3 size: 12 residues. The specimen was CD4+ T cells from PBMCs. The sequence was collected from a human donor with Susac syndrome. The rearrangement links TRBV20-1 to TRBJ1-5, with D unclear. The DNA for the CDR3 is TGCAGTGCTAGCCGGGGAAGTCAGCCCCAGCATTTT. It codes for CSASRGSQPQHF.